This T cell receptor beta chain was documented in a study of Ad26.COV2.S vaccination and SARS-CoV-2 variants (dated by TCRdb to the early 2020s). Regarding the complete study: Vaccine-arm donors were drawn from COV1001, a multicentre, randomized, double-blind, placebo-controlled phase I-IIa trial of Ad26.COV2.S in healthy adults. Ad26.COV2.S was administered intramuscularly at a dose of 5x10^10 or 1x10^11 viral particles, either as one shot or as two shots given 56 days apart. Investigators did not know the trial group allocation while performing experiments and assessing outcomes. TCRbeta repertoire sequencing was used to assess the specificity and breadth of SARS-CoV-2-reactive T cell receptors after Ad26.COV2.S vaccination. Trial participants were randomized into five groups of five, in which low-dose or high-dose Ad26.COV2.S was given once or twice, or placebo was given on both occasions. The TCR-sequenced set comprised about 30 samples: approximately 19 Ad26.COV2.S vaccine recipients, 5 placebo recipients and 8 SARS-CoV-2 convalescent individuals. The investigation overall reported the following: After vaccination, substantial breadth of spike-specific CD8+ and CD4+ T cell responses was reported. The authors noted that total T cell responses may have been underestimated by the TCR breadth and depth analyses. Comparable non-spike TCR breadth was observed between vaccine and placebo recipients, consistent with only spike being contained in the vaccine. Compared with placebo recipients, Ad26.COV2.S recipients showed higher spike-specific TCR breadth (P = 0.0014). The study was not powered for comparison of responses between vaccine doses or regimens.

What the treatment or condition label conveys for this sample: some 20 received Ad26.COV2.S at low or high dose, single or two shots; 5 received placebo; per-sample allocation not given. Repertoires of vaccine and placebo recipients were sequenced from samples collected on day 63 after the first injection. In Cohort 1b, some 25 adults aged 18-55 years were enrolled at a single site in Boston, USA, between 29 July and 7 August 2020. Ad26.COV2.S consisted of a replication-incompetent adenovirus type 26 vector by which a prefusion-stabilized SARS-CoV-2 spike protein from the original Wuhan strain was expressed. The CDR3 has 17 amino acids, counting the end cysteine and phenylalanine. The only DNA kept is the CDR3, 51 bases in frame from the first base. Reading the germline V gene gives CDR1 KGHSH and CDR2 LQKENI. Between the V and J ends, shortened by 0 bases and 0 bases respectively, the junction contains 9 bases.

Remarks on this clone: Its antigen is still unknown. Qualities for individual bases were not recorded, and no much larger clone is one base off.

The immunoSEQ Assay was the method used to sequence TCRbeta CDR3 regions. After extraction, genomic DNA underwent amplification by bias-controlled multiplex PCR, followed by high-throughput sequencing. As for how the authors treated the data: To quantify the absolute abundance of each unique TCRbeta CDR3 region, sequences were collapsed and filtered. T cell fraction was estimated by normalizing TCRbeta template counts to usable DNA, with usable DNA measured through amplification of reference genes found in all nucleated cells. Repertoire TCRs were annotated as SARS-CoV-2-specific by exact matching of V gene, CDR3 amino acid sequence and J gene to a known reactive TCR set. The reference SARS-CoV-2 TCR set was obtained from MIRA and was filtered for enrichment in COVID-19-positive ImmuneCODE repertoires, whereby public or cross-reactive TCRs were removed. Based on the MIRA antigens, annotated TCRs were further analysed at the level of specific ORF or position within ORF. Breadth was defined as the number of annotated unique rearrangements divided by the total number of unique productive rearrangements, and depth was defined as the summed frequency of the annotated unique rearrangements. TCR breadth was compared between groups using two-sided Wilcoxon rank-sum tests. The clones in this table, taken by TCRdb from immuneACCESS, are in-frame only. Not every clone is retained; where verified, under half of the shortfall comes from an unresolved V gene, and the cause of the rest is unknown. That table gives V, J and clone size, and the DNA gave D and trimming. The sample has about 440,000 clones on record, less than 95% of them singletons. 4.3% of the sample is held by the ten biggest clonotypes.

The V gene is TRBV18 and the J gene is TRBJ2-6; the D gene identity is not certain. The sample consisted of peripheral blood, taken in a trial of Ad26.COV2.S vaccine versus placebo. The clonotype originates from a person aged 18-65 years who received the Ad26.COV2.S COVID-19 vaccine or a placebo. The nucleotide sequence is TGTGCCAGCTCACCACCGCACGCAGGCTCTGGGGCCAACGTCCTGACTTTC. This translates into CASSPPHAGSGANVLTF.